The 21 T cell receptor beta chains reported below all come from one sample, sequenced in a study of T cell repertoires in cytomegalovirus infection. TCRdb recomputed calls from the reads with MiXCR, one row per CDR3 protein. The table has some 150,000 distinct CDR3 sequences, about a quarter seen once; the top ten hold 11%. The sequencing sample was made of PBMCs. The origin of the receptors is a human donor in good health (CMV status not recorded). Some clones in this sample may be carry-over from other donors' samples.

The rearrangement joins TRBV3-1 to TRBJ2-1, with D unclear. The CDR3 length is 13 residues. Germline loops: CDR1 LGHDT, CDR2 YNNKEL (reference sequence). Trimming removed 1 base from V and 10 bases from J, with 11 bases in between. The CDR3 region has the DNA TGTGCCAGCAGCCAAGGTCGGGTTAGGGAGCAGTTCTTC. Its protein is CASSQGRVREQFF.

The V and J genes are TRBV29-1 and TRBJ2-3; D not resolved. Germline loops: CDR1 SQVTM, CDR2 ANQGSEA. V was pared by 3 bases and J by 1 base, with 5 bases between. This CDR3 comprises 12 residues. The CDR3 reads CSVESGTDTQYF. The CDR3 bases are TGCAGCGTTGAGAGCGGCACAGATACGCAGTATTTT.

There are a few counts of this clonotype. The rearrangement joins TRBV29-1 to TRBJ1-3; D unclear. This CDR3 contains 13 residues. The V end was cut by 8 bases, the J end by 0 bases, with 11 bases between. Germline-derived CDR1 and CDR2 are SQVTM and ANQGSEA. The CDR3 DNA sequence: TGCAGCCACAGTGGGGACTCTGGAAACACCATATATTTT. Translated: CSHSGDSGNTIYF.

This clonotype has a handful of counts. The gene calls are TRBV7-2 and TRBJ2-5, with a possible D match to TRBD2 (6 bases). The V end was cut by 5 bases, the J end by 4 bases, with 20 bases between. The length of the CDR3 is 16 residues. In germline, CDR1 is SGHTA, CDR2 FQGNSA. Here the CDR3 reads CASSPRITSLRETQYF. CDR3 coding DNA: TGTGCCAGCAGCCCACGGATTACTAGCCTGAGAGAGACCCAGTACTTC.

V and J are TRBV7-8 and TRBJ2-1, with 10 bases aligning to TRBD2. CDR1 is SGHVS and CDR2 is FQNEAQ in the germline V gene. CDR3 length: 15 residues. The ends lost 2 bases at V and 9 bases at J; junction bases unmatched: 7. The CDR3 protein is CASSLQASGRGEQFF. In DNA form, the CDR3 reads TGTGCCAGCAGCTTACAGGCTAGCGGGAGAGGTGAGCAGTTCTTC.

The chain joins TRBV6-6 to TRBJ2-3; 10 nucleotides match TRBD2. There are 18 residues in the CDR3. From germline, CDR1 is MNHNY and CDR2 SVGAGI (reference sequence). With V trimmed by 2 bases and J by 2 bases, 10 bases remained unmatched. The CDR3 sequence: CASSYGGLASQITDTQYF. CDR3 DNA: TGTGCCAGCAGTTACGGGGGACTAGCGAGCCAGATCACAGATACGCAGTATTTT.

The J gene is TRBJ2-7, the V gene TRBV10-3; D might be TRBD1 (6 bases). V was cut by 4 bases and J by 2 bases, with 12 bases left in between. Germline loops: CDR1 ENHRY, CDR2 SYGVKD. The CDR3 extends over 14 amino acids. CDR3 amino acids: CAISGGDKTYEQYF. In DNA form, the CDR3 reads TGTGCCATCAGTGGTGGGGACAAGACCTACGAGCAGTACTTC.

The chain has TRBV11-2 and TRBJ2-7; D is possibly TRBD1 or TRBD2 (6 bases each). The CDR3 contains 16 residues. V was shortened by 0 bases and J by 2 bases, with 14 bases between the two germline ends. Germline CDR1 reads SGHAT; CDR2 reads FQNNGV. This CDR3 reads CASSLDRGTRAYEQYF. Here the CDR3 DNA reads TGTGCCAGCAGCTTAGATCGGGGGACAAGGGCCTACGAGCAGTACTTC. The full variable domain, completed using reference TRBV11-2 and TRBJ2-7, is EAGVAQSPRYKIIEKRQSVAFWCNPISGHATLYWYQQILGQGPKLLIQFQNNGVVDDSQLPKDRFSAERLKGVDSTLKIQPAKLEDSAVYLCASSLDRGTRAYEQYFGPGTRLTVT.

This clonotype was picked up a small number of times. This CDR3 is CASSGDRARAKNIQYF. DNA for the CDR3: TGTGCCAGTAGTGGGGACAGGGCAAGGGCAAAAAACATTCAGTACTTC. The V and J genes are TRBV19 and TRBJ2-4; 9 positions match TRBD1. Germline trimming cut 5 bases from V and 4 bases from J; bases unmatched to any gene: 9. CDR3 size: 16 residues. From germline, CDR1 is LNHDA and CDR2 SQIVND (reference sequence). Full variable domain (remainder filled in from reference TRBV19 and TRBJ2-4): DGGITQSPKYLFRKEGQNVTLSCEQNLNHDAMYWYRQDPGQGLRLIYYSQIVNDFQKGDIAEGYSVSREKKESFPLTVTSAQKNPTAFYLCASSGDRARAKNIQYFGAGTRLSVL.

To note about this clonotype: A much larger clone differs from this one at a single base, so this may be a read error. The chain uses TRBV12-3 or TRBV12-4 and TRBJ2-7, with 9 bases lining up with TRBD1. The CDR3 length is 15 residues. Germline trimming cut 5 bases from V and 5 bases from J; bases unmatched to any gene: 10. This CDR3 reads CASSPTGGRTHEQYF. In DNA, the CDR3 is TGTGCCAGCAGTCCGACAGGGGGGCGGACCCACGAGCAGTACTTC.

This clonotype was picked up a small number of times. The chain carries TRBV28 and TRBJ2-2; possible D gene TRBD1, 6 bases. This CDR3 region has 14 residues. The ends were cut back, 2 bases at V and 8 bases at J, with 12 bases in the middle. Germline CDR1 is MDHEN and CDR2 is SYDVKM. The CDR3 sequence is CASSLTGLDGELFF. CDR3 sequence (DNA): TGTGCCAGCAGTTTAACAGGGCTTGATGGGGAGCTGTTTTTT. Together with reference TRBV28 and TRBJ2-2, the CDR3 gives the full variable domain: DVKVTQSSRYLVKRTGEKVFLECVQDMDHENMFWYRQDPGLGLRLIYFSYDVKMKEKGDIPEGYSVSREKKERFSLILESASTNQTSMYLCASSLTGLDGELFFGEGSRLTVL.

The V gene is TRBV28, the J gene TRBJ1-2, with TRBD1 matching 9 bases. Germline V gene sequence: CDR1 MDHEN, CDR2 SYDVKM. The CDR3 sequence is 14 residues long. V dropped 6 bases and J dropped 7; count of bases not matched to a gene: 9. The CDR3 is CASRAPGTGFGYTF. The CDR3 coding sequence is TGTGCCAGCAGAGCTCCCGGGACAGGGTTTGGCTACACCTTC.

The chain joins TRBV20-1 to TRBJ2-1, with unresolved D. This CDR3 comprises 15 residues. Germline-derived CDR1 and CDR2 are DFQATT and SNEGSKA (reference sequence). V lost 0 bases and J 0 bases, leaving 9 bases between the germline ends. CDR3 nucleotides: TGCAGTGCTAGAGAAGAGATAAACTCCTACAATGAGCAGTTCTTC. Its translation: CSAREEINSYNEQFF.

The gene calls are TRBV20-1 and TRBJ2-7; 10 positions agree with TRBD2. J lost 3 bases, V lost 1 base, and 15 bases had no gene match. The CDR3 has 18 amino acids. Germline V gene sequence: CDR1 DFQATT, CDR2 SNEGSKA (reference sequence). CDR3 region: CSARGFLAGGLADYEQYF. As DNA, the CDR3 is TGCAGTGCTAGAGGATTTTTAGCGGGAGGCCTCGCGGACTACGAGCAGTACTTC.

This clonotype was picked up many times. The gene calls are TRBV12-3 or TRBV12-4 and TRBJ2-2; TRBD1 might be the D (6 bases). With 5 bases removed from V and 5 bases from J, the gap between germline ends came to 9 bases. The CDR3 length is 13 residues. The CDR3: CASSTTGTGELFF. The CDR3 coding sequence is TGTGCCAGCAGTACCACAGGGACCGGGGAGCTGTTTTTT.

This clonotype was found a few times. This sequence joins TRBV28 and TRBJ2-7; the D is unclear. The CDR3 sequence is 13 residues long. Deletions cut 3 bases from V and 3 bases from J, with 9 bases between. In germline, CDR1 is MDHEN, CDR2 SYDVKM. CDR3 region: CASSLESRYEQYF. CDR3 nucleotides: TGTGCCAGCAGTTTGGAATCCCGCTACGAGCAGTACTTC.

The gene calls are TRBV3-1 and TRBJ2-5, with 7 bases lining up with TRBD1. After removal of 3 bases from V and 4 bases from J, the junction contained 5 bases not matched to a gene. Germline V gene data show CDR1 as LGHDT and CDR2 as YNNKEL (reference sequence). This CDR3 is 14 amino acids long. CDR3 region: CASSQRGRVETQYF. In DNA, the CDR3 is TGTGCCAGCAGCCAGAGGGGGCGCGTAGAGACCCAGTACTTC.

This clonotype appeared many times. The chain is built from TRBV7-8 and TRBJ2-7; perhaps TRBD1 as D (6 bases). Germline assignment: CDR1 SGHVS and CDR2 FQNEAQ. This CDR3 contains 14 residues. Trimming shortened V by 1 base and J by 4 bases, and 11 bases separated the two germline ends. The CDR3 coding sequence is TGTGCCAGCAGCTTAGTAGGGGGAATTTACGAGCAGTACTTC. This codes for CASSLVGGIYEQYF. Supplemented by reference TRBV7-8 and TRBJ2-7, the full variable domain reads GAGVSQSPRYKVAKRGQDVALRCDPISGHVSLFWYQQALGQGPEFLTYFQNEAQLDKSGLPSDRFFAERPEGSVSTLKIQRTQQEDSAVYLCASSLVGGIYEQYFGPGTRLTVT.

This chain uses TRBV6-2 or TRBV6-3 with TRBJ2-6; tentative D call: TRBD1 (5 bases). The CDR3 covers 16 residues. The germline V gene has CDR1 MNHEY and CDR2 SVGEGT. V was shortened by 5 bases and J by 4 bases, with 15 bases between the two germline ends. Here the CDR3 reads CASSPTAGPGANVLTF. CDR3 DNA sequence: TGTGCCAGCAGTCCCACCGCAGGGCCCGGGGCCAACGTCCTGACTTTC.

This clonotype has at least ten counts. This chain joins TRBV12-3 or TRBV12-4 and TRBJ2-3; a possible D gene is TRBD2 (5 bases). CDR3 size: 13 residues. The V end lost 7 bases, the J end lost 4 bases, and 12 bases lay between the germline ends. The CDR3 bases are TGTGCCAGCACCCCGTTCGGGGCAGATACGCAGTATTTT. Translating gives CASTPFGADTQYF.

This clonotype was counted many times. The chain recombines TRBV7-2 with TRBJ2-1; perhaps TRBD2 as D (5 bases). The V end lost 1 base, the J end lost 7 bases, and 8 bases lay between the germline ends. This CDR3 comprises 13 residues. Germline-derived CDR1 and CDR2 are SGHTA and FQGNSA. The CDR3, as DNA: TGTGCCAGCAGCTTAGTTTGGGAGAATGAGCAGTTCTTC. Its translation is CASSLVWENEQFF.